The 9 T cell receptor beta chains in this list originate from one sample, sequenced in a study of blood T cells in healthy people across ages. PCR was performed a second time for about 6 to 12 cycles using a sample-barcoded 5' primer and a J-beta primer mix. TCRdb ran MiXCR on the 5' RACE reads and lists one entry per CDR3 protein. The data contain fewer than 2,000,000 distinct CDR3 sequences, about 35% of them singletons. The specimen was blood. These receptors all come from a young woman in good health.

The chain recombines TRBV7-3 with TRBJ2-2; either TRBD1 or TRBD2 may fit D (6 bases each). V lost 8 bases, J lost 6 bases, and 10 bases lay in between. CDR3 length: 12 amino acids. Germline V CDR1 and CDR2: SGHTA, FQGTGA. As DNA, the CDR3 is TGTGCCAGCCGGGGGCCCGCCGGGGAGCTGTTTTTT. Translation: CASRGPAGELFF.

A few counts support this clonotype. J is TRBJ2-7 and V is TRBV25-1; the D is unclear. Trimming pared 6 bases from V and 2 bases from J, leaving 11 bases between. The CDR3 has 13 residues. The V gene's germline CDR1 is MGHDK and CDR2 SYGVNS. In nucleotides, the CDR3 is TGTGCCAGCAGCCCCCAATACACCTACGAGCAGTACTTC. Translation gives CASSPQYTYEQYF.

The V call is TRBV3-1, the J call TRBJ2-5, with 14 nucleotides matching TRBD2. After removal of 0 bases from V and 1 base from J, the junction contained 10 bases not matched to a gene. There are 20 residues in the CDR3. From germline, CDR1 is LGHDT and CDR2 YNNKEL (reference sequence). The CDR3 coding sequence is TGTGCCAGCAGCCAAGACGACTTTGGGACTAGCGGGGGACCCCAAGAGACCCAGTACTTC. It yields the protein CASSQDDFGTSGGPQETQYF.

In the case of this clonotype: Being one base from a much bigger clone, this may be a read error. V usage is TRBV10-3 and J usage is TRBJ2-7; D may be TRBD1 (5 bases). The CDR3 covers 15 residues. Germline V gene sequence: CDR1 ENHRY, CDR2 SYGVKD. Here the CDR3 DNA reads TGTGTCATCAGTGGGGCCGTGGCAGCGCGGTACGAGCAGTACTTC. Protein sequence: CVISGAVAARYEQYF.

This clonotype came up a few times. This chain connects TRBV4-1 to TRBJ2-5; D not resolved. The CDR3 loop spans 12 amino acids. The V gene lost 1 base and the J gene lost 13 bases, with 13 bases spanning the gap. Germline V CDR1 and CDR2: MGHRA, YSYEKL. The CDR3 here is CASSQGNTRRYF. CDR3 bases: TGCGCCAGCAGCCAAGGTAACACTCGTCGGTACTTC.

The CDR3: CASSLKTLDRADVSTEAFF. Written as DNA, the CDR3 is TGTGCCAGCAGCTTAAAGACTCTCGACAGGGCGGATGTGAGCACTGAAGCTTTCTTT. The V call is TRBV7-3, the J call TRBJ1-1; 7 nucleotides line up with TRBD1. The CDR3 has 19 amino acids. CDR1 and CDR2 (germline): SGHTA, FQGTGA. Trimming at V came to 1 base and at J to 4 bases, leaving 18 bases not matched to a gene.

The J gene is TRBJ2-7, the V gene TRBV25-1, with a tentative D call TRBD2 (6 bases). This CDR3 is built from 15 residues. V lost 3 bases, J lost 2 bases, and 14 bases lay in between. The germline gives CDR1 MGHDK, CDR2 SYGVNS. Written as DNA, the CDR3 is TGTGCCAGCAGTGAGAATAGGGGACTTACCTACGAGCAGTACTTC. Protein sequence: CASSENRGLTYEQYF.

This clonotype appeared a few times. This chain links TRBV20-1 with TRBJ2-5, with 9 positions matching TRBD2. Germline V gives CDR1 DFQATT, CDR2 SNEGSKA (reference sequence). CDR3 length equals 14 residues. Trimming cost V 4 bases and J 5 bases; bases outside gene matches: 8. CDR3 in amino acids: CSATSGELAETQYF. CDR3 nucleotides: TGCAGTGCTACTAGCGGGGAGCTGGCTGAGACCCAGTACTTC.

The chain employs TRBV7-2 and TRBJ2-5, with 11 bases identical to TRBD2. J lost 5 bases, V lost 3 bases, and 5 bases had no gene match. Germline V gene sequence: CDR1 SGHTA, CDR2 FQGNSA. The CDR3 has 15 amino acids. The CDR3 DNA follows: TGTGCCAGCAGCTTGGTAGCGGGAGGGTGGGAGACCCAGTACTTC. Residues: CASSLVAGGWETQYF.